Each of the 22 T cell receptor beta chains below was sequenced from the same sample in a study of OX40 agonist ivuxolimab in advanced cancers. Assay: immunoSEQ multiplex PCR; the TCRdb copy retains only in-frame clones and omits some. The data hold 52,000 or so clones, with 85% to 95% observed a single time. Sequencing used CD4+ or CD8+ T cells sorted from blood, obtained in a trial of the OX40 agonist ivuxolimab. The receptor source for this set is an adult with an advanced solid tumor such as melanoma, head and neck, liver or kidney cancer.

This clone was counted a single time. J is TRBJ1-1 and V is TRBV4-1, with D unresolved. CDR1 is MGHRA, CDR2 YSYEKL, per germline. V was cut by 0 bases and J by 0 bases, with 5 bases left in between. The CDR3 totals 14 residues. CDR3 protein: CASSQELVNTEAFF. CDR3 nucleotides: TGCGCCAGCAGCCAAGAGTTAGTGAACACTGAAGCTTTCTTT.

The chain links TRBV5-6 to TRBJ1-1; maybe TRBD1 (5 bases). V lost 6 bases and J 2 bases, leaving 17 bases between the germline ends. The CDR3 runs to 15 residues. CDR1 is SGHDT, CDR2 YYEEEE, per germline. The DNA for the CDR3 is TGTGCCAGCATCCCTGGAGGGGAACTTAACACTGAAGCTTTCTTT. Translated, it gives CASIPGGELNTEAFF.

This rearrangement joins TRBV7-9 to TRBJ2-7; maybe TRBD1 (5 bases). The V and J ends lost 5 bases and 3 bases respectively, with 8 bases between them. The V gene's germline CDR1 is SEHNR and CDR2 FQNEAQ (reference sequence). The CDR3 totals 12 residues. Written as DNA, the CDR3 is TGTGCCAGCAGCACAGACAGCTACGAGCAGTACTTC. Translation: CASSTDSYEQYF.

The chain is built from TRBV6-5 and TRBJ2-1; either TRBD1 or TRBD2 may fit D (5 bases each). Trimming removed 2 bases from V and 10 bases from J, with 6 bases in between. This CDR3 contains 11 residues. The germline V gene has CDR1 MNHEY and CDR2 SVGAGI. This CDR3 is CASSYRDEQFF. DNA of the CDR3: TGTGCCAGCAGTTACCGGGACGAGCAGTTCTTC.

This rearrangement joins TRBV4-2 to TRBJ2-1, with D unclear. Germline V CDR1 and CDR2: LGHNA, YNFKEQ. This CDR3 is built from 15 residues. V was trimmed by 2 bases and J by 6 bases, leaving 14 bases between them. The CDR3 DNA reads TGTGCCAGCAGCCAATCCATATCCCCGATCAATGAGCAGTTCTTC. It translates to CASSQSISPINEQFF.

This chain connects TRBV5-5 to TRBJ2-7; D is uncertain. V was trimmed by 0 bases and J by 2 bases, leaving 6 bases between them. Germline lookup yields CDR1 SGHKS and CDR2 YYEKEE (reference sequence). The CDR3 contains 13 residues. The CDR3: CASSLEVPYEQYF. For the CDR3, the DNA is TGTGCCAGCAGCTTGGAGGTCCCCTACGAGCAGTACTTC.

This chain joins TRBV11-2 and TRBJ2-2; 10 bases are shared with TRBD1. Trimming removed 1 base from V and 7 bases from J; junction bases left unmatched: 0. CDR3 length: 14 amino acids. Germline loops: CDR1 SGHAT, CDR2 FQNNGV. The CDR3 sequence: CASSLGTGGGELFF. CDR3 bases: TGTGCCAGCAGCTTAGGGACAGGGGGCGGGGAGCTGTTTTTT.

The chain uses TRBV2 and TRBJ2-7; 7 nucleotides line up with TRBD1. CDR1 is SNHLY, CDR2 FYNNEI, per germline. This CDR3 has 12 residues. Unmatched junction bases numbered 3, after V lost 4 bases and J lost 6 bases. CDR3 residues: CASSGHRGEQYF. DNA for the CDR3: TGTGCCAGCAGTGGCCACAGGGGCGAGCAGTACTTC. Combining the CDR3 with reference TRBV2 and TRBJ2-7 gives the whole variable domain EPEVTQTPSHQVTQMGQEVILRCVPISNHLYFYWYRQILGQKVEFLVSFYNNEISEKSEIFDDQFSVERPDGSNFTLKIRSTKLEDSAMYFCASSGHRGEQYFGPGTRLTVT.

The genes are TRBV25-1 and TRBJ2-6; D remains ambiguous. V dropped 7 bases and J dropped 4 bases, with 14 bases sitting between them. Germline assignment: CDR1 MGHDK and CDR2 SYGVNS. The CDR3 sequence is 15 residues long. CDR3 DNA: TGTGCCAGCACGAAGGGTGCTCCCGGGGCCAACGTCCTGACTTTC. Translating it yields CASTKGAPGANVLTF.

The chain employs TRBV27 and TRBJ2-3, with D tentatively TRBD1 or TRBD2 (5 bases each). V was shortened by 6 bases and J by 4 bases, with 20 bases between the two germline ends. Germline V gene lookup returns CDR1 MNHEY and CDR2 SMNVEV (reference sequence). This CDR3 has 16 amino acids. CDR3 in DNA: TGTGCCAGCAGCCAAATGGGGGTGGGGTTAGCAGATACGCAGTATTTT. This codes for CASSQMGVGLADTQYF.

J is TRBJ1-1 and V is TRBV5-6; the D is unclear. Trimming removed 4 bases at V and 1 base at J, with 8 bases between. From germline, CDR1 is SGHDT and CDR2 YYEEEE. CDR3 length: 13 amino acids. The CDR3 here is CASSPPGNTEAFF. CDR3 sequence (DNA): TGTGCCAGCAGCCCGCCAGGGAACACTGAAGCTTTCTTT.

The rearrangement joins TRBV28 to TRBJ2-3, with a possible D match to TRBD2 (5 bases). CDR3 length: 13 amino acids. Germline CDR1 is MDHEN and CDR2 is SYDVKM. The germline V and J ends were trimmed by 3 bases and 2 bases, with 6 bases remaining between them. CDR3: CASSFLATDTQYF. Here the CDR3 DNA reads TGTGCCAGCAGTTTTCTAGCCACAGATACGCAGTATTTT.

In this sample, this clone turned up a few times. This chain links TRBV30 with TRBJ1-2; tentatively, D is TRBD1 (6 bases). The V end was cut by 1 base, the J end by 4 bases, with 10 bases between. Germline lookup yields CDR1 GTSNPN and CDR2 SVGIG (reference sequence). The CDR3 totals 13 residues. The CDR3 reads CAWSGTVGYGYTF. As DNA, the CDR3 is TGTGCCTGGAGTGGGACAGTAGGCTATGGCTACACCTTC.

The chain uses TRBV28 and TRBJ2-5; D is undetermined. V shed 4 bases and J shed 4 bases, with 13 bases lying between them. The CDR3 runs to 14 residues. Germline assignment: CDR1 MDHEN and CDR2 SYDVKM. The CDR3 coding sequence is TGTGCCAGCAGTTCCGCGACCCTTCTAGAGACCCAGTACTTC. This sequence encodes CASSSATLLETQYF. Drawing the rest from reference TRBV28 and TRBJ2-5, the complete variable domain is DVKVTQSSRYLVKRTGEKVFLECVQDMDHENMFWYRQDPGLGLRLIYFSYDVKMKEKGDIPEGYSVSREKKERFSLILESASTNQTSMYLCASSSATLLETQYFGPGTRLLVL.

This clone is termed medium-sized. The chain employs TRBV9 and TRBJ2-2; perhaps TRBD2 as D (5 bases). The V gene's germline CDR1 is SGDLS and CDR2 YYNGEE. The CDR3 totals 14 residues. V was pared by 3 bases and J by 4 bases, with 10 bases between. The CDR3: CASSGEGFTGELFF. CDR3 sequence (DNA): TGTGCCAGCAGCGGAGAGGGATTCACCGGGGAGCTGTTTTTT.

The chain couples TRBV19 to TRBJ2-7; tentative D call: TRBD1 (6 bases). Trimming pared 8 bases from V and 3 bases from J, leaving 14 bases between. The CDR3 consists of 13 residues. Germline lookup yields CDR1 LNHDA and CDR2 SQIVND (reference sequence). This CDR3 is CASGPAQGYEQYF. Written as DNA, the CDR3 is TGTGCCAGTGGACCTGCACAGGGCTACGAGCAGTACTTC.

This chain connects TRBV6-5 to TRBJ2-3; D gene unclear. The CDR3 has 13 amino acids. Germline V lookup: CDR1 MNHEY, CDR2 SVGAGI. V was cut by 4 bases and J by 0 bases, with 5 bases left in between. CDR3 sequence reads: CASSSVSTDTQYF. The CDR3 nucleotides read TGTGCCAGCAGTTCAGTAAGCACAGATACGCAGTATTTT.

This chain joins TRBV9 and TRBJ1-1; 10 positions match TRBD1. CDR1 is SGDLS, CDR2 YYNGEE, per germline. The junction had 8 bases not matched to a gene; V was cut back by 3 bases and J by 3 bases. The CDR3 has 16 residues. The CDR3 coding sequence is TGTGCCAGCAGCGCAGGGGGACAGGGGTTGTACACTGAAGCTTTCTTT. Its translation is CASSAGGQGLYTEAFF.

This clone was counted a few times. The chain recombines TRBV7-3 with TRBJ1-3; D is possibly TRBD1 (5 bases). The CDR3 spans 15 residues. Trimming cost V 2 bases and J 4 bases, with 12 bases left between them. In germline, CDR1 is SGHTA, CDR2 FQGTGA. The CDR3 protein is CASSLSGGYGNTIYF. In DNA, the CDR3 is TGTGCCAGCAGCTTATCCGGGGGTTACGGAAACACCATATATTTT.

The V call is TRBV4-3, the J call TRBJ2-1; D not resolved. The CDR3 length is 13 residues. V was trimmed by 1 base and J by 6 bases, leaving 7 bases between them. The V gene's germline CDR1 is LGHNA and CDR2 YSLEER. CDR3 loop: CASSQAHINEQFF. CDR3 DNA: TGCGCCAGCAGCCAAGCCCATATCAATGAGCAGTTCTTC.

The chain links TRBV11-2 to TRBJ2-1, with no clear D. Looked up from germline, CDR1 is SGHAT and CDR2 is FQNNGV. Trimming removed 5 bases from V and 5 bases from J, with 16 bases in between. The CDR3 has 15 residues. CDR3 amino acids: CASSPDGRLNNEQFF. The CDR3 region has the DNA TGTGCCAGCAGCCCTGACGGGCGCCTGAACAATGAGCAGTTCTTC.

The chain carries TRBV2 and TRBJ2-7; D may be TRBD1 or TRBD2 (5 bases each). Trimming pared 10 bases from V and 3 bases from J, leaving 19 bases between. The CDR3 loop spans 14 amino acids. Germline V gene sequence: CDR1 SNHLY, CDR2 FYNNEI. The CDR3 loop reads CAINRDPSLYEQYF. In nucleotides, the CDR3 is TGTGCCATCAACCGGGACCCAAGTCTCTACGAGCAGTACTTC.